This TCR beta chain is drawn from a study of blood T cell repertoires in COVID-19. Study-wide context: Italy, Spain and the United States were the sources of the convalescent and acute COVID-19 samples. PBMCs, B-cell-depleted T cells, or T cells were the source of the cDNA or gDNA that made up the material.

Germline V gives CDR1 LGHNA, CDR2 YNFKEQ. This CDR3 comprises 15 residues. V lost 1 base and J lost 3; bases outside the gene matches: 4. Source study methods: Nucleated cell number was recorded as an estimate derived from reference gene primer amplification. Clones were sequenced by immunoSEQ multiplex PCR, and TCRdb holds only the in-frame ones, with some missing. D and trimming come from the DNA, and the V and J calls and clone size come from that table. The data contain roughly 130,000 clones, about 76% of them seen just once; the ten biggest clones take up roughly 14%. The sequence was obtained from a man older than 75 with acute or convalescent COVID-19. Sequenced: peripheral blood. J is TRBJ2-7 and V is TRBV4-2; 9 bases line up with TRBD1. This chain's CDR3 is CASSQARQGDYEQYF. CDR3 in DNA: TGTGCCAGCAGCCAAGCGAGACAGGGGGACTACGAGCAGTACTTC.